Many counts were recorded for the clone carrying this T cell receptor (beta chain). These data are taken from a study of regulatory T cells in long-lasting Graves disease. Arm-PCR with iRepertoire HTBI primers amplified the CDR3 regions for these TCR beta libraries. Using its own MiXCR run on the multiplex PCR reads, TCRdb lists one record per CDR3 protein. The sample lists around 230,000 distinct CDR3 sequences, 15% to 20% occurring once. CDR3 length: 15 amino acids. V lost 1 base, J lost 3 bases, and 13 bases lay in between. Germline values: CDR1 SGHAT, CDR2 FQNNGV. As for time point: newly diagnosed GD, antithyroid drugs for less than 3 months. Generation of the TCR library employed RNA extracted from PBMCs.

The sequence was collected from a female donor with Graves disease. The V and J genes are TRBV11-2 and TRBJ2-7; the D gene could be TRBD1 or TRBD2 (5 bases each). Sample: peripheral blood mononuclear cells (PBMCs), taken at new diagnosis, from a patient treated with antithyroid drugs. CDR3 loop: CASSLGPAGSYEQYF. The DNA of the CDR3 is TGTGCCAGCAGCTTAGGACCAGCAGGGAGCTACGAGCAGTACTTC. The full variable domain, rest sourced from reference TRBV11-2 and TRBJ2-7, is EAGVAQSPRYKIIEKRQSVAFWCNPISGHATLYWYQQILGQGPKLLIQFQNNGVVDDSQLPKDRFSAERLKGVDSTLKIQPAKLEDSAVYLCASSLGPAGSYEQYFGPGTRLTVT.